These 27 T cell receptor beta chains were all obtained from the same sample, sequenced in a study of CD8 T cells in ankylosing spondylitis. From the 5' RACE reads, TCRdb called clonotypes with MiXCR, one entry per CDR3 protein. Of a few hundred thousand distinct CDR3 sequences in the sample, roughly 18% are singletons; the top ten hold just over 1%. The study, taken as a whole, reports: Characteristic, it appeared, of ankylosing spondylitis blood was a TCR beta motif of several highly homologous variants.

Antigens of these TCRs are unknown. Material: blood, either unsorted or a sorted T cell fraction (not recorded which). These receptors were taken from a male donor with ankylosing spondylitis.

The gene calls are TRBV24-1 and TRBJ2-5, with a possible D match to TRBD2 (6 bases). Trimming removed 4 bases at V and 11 bases at J, with 10 bases between. CDR1 and CDR2 from the germline V gene are KGHDR and SFDVKD. The CDR3 runs to 11 residues. Here the CDR3 DNA reads TGTGCCACCAGTGAGCGCGGGGTACAGTACTTC. This codes for CATSERGVQYF.

The genes are TRBV11-2 and TRBJ2-7; D might be TRBD1 (6 bases). Germline V gene lookup returns CDR1 SGHAT and CDR2 FQNNGV. There are 14 residues in the CDR3. V dropped 5 bases and J dropped 5 bases, with 16 bases sitting between them. CDR3 in DNA: TGTGCCAGCAGCAAAAGGGGGTCCCGGGACGAGCAGTACTTC. Translated: CASSKRGSRDEQYF.

This clonotype was detected a few times. CDR3 sequence: CASSQDRRGGAYGYTF. CDR3 bases: TGTGCCAGCAGCCAAGATAGGAGGGGAGGCGCCTATGGCTACACCTTC. This chain connects TRBV3-1 to TRBJ1-2; D might be TRBD1 (5 bases). V lost 0 bases to trimming and J lost 4 bases, with 15 bases between them. The CDR3 contains 16 residues. In germline, CDR1 is LGHDT, CDR2 YNNKEL (reference sequence).

This clonotype was found a few times. This chain joins TRBV5-1 and TRBJ2-2, with D possibly matching TRBD2 (5 bases). Germline CDR1 is SGHRS and CDR2 is YFSETQ. The CDR3 is 13 residues long. V was shortened by 5 bases and J by 4 bases, with 9 bases between the two germline ends. CDR3 region: CASRPRGTGELFF. CDR3 in DNA: TGCGCCAGCAGGCCCCGGGGCACCGGGGAGCTGTTTTTT.

The rearrangement links TRBV7-3 to TRBJ2-1, with 10 nucleotides matching TRBD2. CDR1 SGHTA and CDR2 FQGTGA come from the germline V gene. The CDR3 extends over 18 amino acids. The ends lost 5 bases at V and 0 bases at J; junction bases unmatched: 10. CDR3 sequence reads: CASSRKGTSASSYNEQFF. The CDR3 DNA reads as TGTGCCAGCAGCCGTAAAGGGACTAGCGCTAGCTCCTACAATGAGCAGTTCTTC.

V is TRBV3-1 and J is TRBJ2-1, with a weak D call TRBD1 (6 bases). This CDR3 is 15 amino acids long. Germline CDR1 and CDR2: LGHDT and YNNKEL (reference sequence). Trimming shortened V by 0 bases and J by 3 bases, and 9 bases separated the two germline ends. Here the CDR3 DNA reads TGTGCCAGCAGCCAAGAGGCAGGGGTCTACAATGAGCAGTTCTTC. This encodes CASSQEAGVYNEQFF.

This clonotype was seen a handful of times. The J gene is TRBJ2-7, the V gene TRBV20-1; 10 bases agree with TRBD2. The J segment lost 4 bases and the V segment lost 1 base, leaving 7 bases of the junction unmatched. There are 15 residues in the CDR3. Germline-derived CDR1 and CDR2 are DFQATT and SNEGSKA (reference sequence). CDR3 sequence: CSARATSGLIYEQYF. The CDR3, as DNA: TGCAGTGCTAGAGCGACTAGCGGGTTGATTTACGAGCAGTACTTC.

Only a few counts were recorded for this clonotype. The chain uses TRBV12-3 or TRBV12-4 and TRBJ2-1, with TRBD2 matching over 12 bases. The CDR3 is 16 amino acids. The J segment lost 7 bases and the V segment lost 6 bases, leaving 10 bases of the junction unmatched. The CDR3 loop reads CASSSRLAGAINEQFF. The CDR3 nucleotides read TGTGCCAGCAGCTCCCGACTAGCGGGGGCCATAAATGAGCAGTTCTTC.

The CDR3 DNA is TGTGCCAGCAGCCTAGGGACTAGCGGGGTTTTATATACGCAGTATTTT. This translates into CASSLGTSGVLYTQYF. The rearrangement links TRBV4-2 to TRBJ2-3; 13 bases agree with TRBD2. The length of the CDR3 is 16 residues. Per the germline V gene, CDR1 is LGHNA and CDR2 is YNFKEQ. V shed 4 bases, J shed 7 bases, and the junction held 8 bases outside the gene matches.

This chain uses TRBV28 with TRBJ2-1; 8 bases map to TRBD2. The CDR3 sequence is 16 residues long. The V gene's germline CDR1 is MDHEN and CDR2 SYDVKM. Unmatched junction bases numbered 8, after V lost 4 bases and J lost 3 bases. In DNA, the CDR3 is TGTGCCAGCAGTTCGAATCTAGCGGGCCACTACAATGAGCAGTTCTTC. Its protein product is CASSSNLAGHYNEQFF.

V is TRBV5-1 and J is TRBJ2-7; a possible D gene is TRBD1 (5 bases). The CDR3 consists of 13 residues. V was cut by 0 bases and J by 2 bases, with 6 bases left in between. Germline V gene lookup returns CDR1 SGHRS and CDR2 YFSETQ. CDR3 coding DNA: TGCGCCAGCAGCTTGGACAGGACCTACGAGCAGTACTTC. This translates into CASSLDRTYEQYF.

This clonotype was detected only a few times. The CDR3 region is CASGLAPQSGRPADTQYF. The DNA for the CDR3 is TGTGCTAGTGGTTTGGCCCCCCAGAGCGGGAGGCCCGCAGATACGCAGTATTTT. The chain links TRBV12-5 to TRBJ2-3; 9 bases map to TRBD2. CDR1 is LGHNT and CDR2 is FRNRAP in the germline V gene. The CDR3 loop spans 18 amino acids. V lost 1 base to trimming and J lost 4 bases; unmatched junction nucleotides: 12.

This clonotype was seen a few times. The chain joins TRBV6-2 or TRBV6-3 to TRBJ2-7, with unresolved D. Between the trimmed V and J ends, which lost 2 bases and 2 bases, there was a span of 10 bases. The CDR3 length is 14 residues. Germline V gene data show CDR1 as MNHEY and CDR2 as SVGEGT. CDR3 DNA sequence: TGTGCCAGCAGTTACGAAGGGATAGCCTACGAGCAGTACTTC. It specifies CASSYEGIAYEQYF.

This clonotype was picked up a small number of times. The V call is TRBV20-1, the J call TRBJ1-5; D is uncertain. Trimming pared 4 bases from V and 5 bases from J, leaving 9 bases between. The germline CDR1 and CDR2 sequences are DFQATT and SNEGSKA (reference sequence). The length of the CDR3 is 12 residues. In DNA, the CDR3 is TGCAGTGCTATCGACGGGGATCAGCCCCAGCATTTT. It encodes CSAIDGDQPQHF.

In this sample, this clonotype turned up a few times. The V gene is TRBV12-3 or TRBV12-4, the J gene TRBJ1-2; D is possibly TRBD1 (5 bases). The CDR3 runs to 13 residues. V lost 5 bases and J 8 bases, leaving 15 bases between the germline ends. CDR3 loop: CASSQGRDFGYTF. CDR3 nucleotides: TGTGCCAGCAGTCAAGGACGGGACTTCGGCTACACCTTC.

This clonotype has just a few counts. The genes are TRBV12-3 or TRBV12-4 and TRBJ1-1; D possibly corresponds to TRBD1 (5 bases). V lost 5 bases to trimming and J lost 3 bases, with 13 bases between them. The CDR3 sequence is 14 residues long. The CDR3 here is CASSTRGGDTEAFF. The CDR3 DNA follows: TGTGCCAGCAGTACCCGGGGAGGGGACACTGAAGCTTTCTTT.

This clonotype was observed many times. The chain combines TRBV29-1 with TRBJ2-5, with D tentatively TRBD2 (5 bases). From germline, CDR1 is SQVTM and CDR2 ANQGSEA. CDR3 length: 14 amino acids. With 6 bases removed from V and 2 bases from J, the gap between germline ends came to 16 bases. CDR3 nucleotides: TGCAGCGTGGGTCGGGGTAGGGAACAAGAGACCCAGTACTTC. The encoded protein is CSVGRGREQETQYF. Combining the CDR3 with reference TRBV29-1 and TRBJ2-5 gives the whole variable domain SAVISQKPSRDICQRGTSLTIQCQVDSQVTMMFWYRQQPGQSLTLIATANQGSEATYESGFVIDKFPISRPNLTFSTLTVSNMSPEDSSIYLCSVGRGREQETQYFGPGTRLLVL.

V is TRBV29-1 and J is TRBJ2-3; unclear D gene. Trimming cost V 7 bases and J 0 bases, with 11 bases left between them. CDR3 size: 13 residues. Germline V gene lookup returns CDR1 SQVTM and CDR2 ANQGSEA. The CDR3: CSATTRSTDTQYF. The CDR3 DNA reads TGCAGCGCCACGACCAGAAGCACAGATACGCAGTATTTT.

This clonotype was recorded a few times. V is TRBV6-4 and J is TRBJ2-1; possibly TRBD1 or TRBD2 for D (5 bases each). The V gene lost 2 bases and the J gene lost 11 bases, with 13 bases spanning the gap. The CDR3 is 13 amino acids. CDR1 is MRHNA and CDR2 is SNTAGT in the germline V gene. CDR3 DNA: TGTGCCAGCAGTGACCGTGGGACGGAAAAGCAGTTCTTC. As protein: CASSDRGTEKQFF.

CDR3 bases: TGCAGTGCTCCTCGGCAGGGGAAAGGTAATGAGCAGTTCTTC. Its protein is CSAPRQGKGNEQFF. The V call is TRBV20-1, the J call TRBJ2-1; D perhaps matches TRBD1 (6 bases). Germline V gives CDR1 DFQATT, CDR2 SNEGSKA (reference sequence). V lost 5 bases and J 7 bases, leaving 18 bases between the germline ends. The CDR3 sequence is 14 residues long.

Ten or more counts support this clonotype. The chain has TRBV12-3 or TRBV12-4 and TRBJ1-6, with D possibly being TRBD1 (5 bases). CDR3 size: 15 residues. V lost 3 bases to trimming and J lost 6 bases, with 12 bases between them. DNA of the CDR3: TGTGCCAGCAGTTTGGGGGGGACGGGTAATTCACCCCTCCACTTT. Protein product: CASSLGGTGNSPLHF.

V gene TRBV6-2 or TRBV6-3 combines with J gene TRBJ2-1; 8 bases fit TRBD2. Germline loops: CDR1 MNHEY, CDR2 SVGEGT. This CDR3 is 14 amino acids long. V was pared by 5 bases and J by 6 bases, with 6 bases of the junction left unmatched. The CDR3 loop reads CASSGPGLVNEQFF. CDR3 bases: TGTGCCAGCAGTGGGCCGGGACTAGTCAATGAGCAGTTCTTC.

This clonotype has at least ten counts. V usage is TRBV6-5 and J usage is TRBJ1-5; TRBD1 matches 8 bases. Germline V gene lookup returns CDR1 MNHEY and CDR2 SVGAGI. Trimming removed 5 bases from V and 6 bases from J; junction bases left unmatched: 27. This CDR3 contains 21 residues. The chain's CDR3 is CASSPPLTSLGAGGRRQPQHF. CDR3 in DNA: TGTGCCAGCAGTCCGCCCTTAACCTCCCTCGGAGCAGGGGGCAGACGTCAGCCCCAGCATTTT.

The sample holds a few counts of this clonotype. The rearrangement uses TRBV6-1 and TRBJ2-7; 8 nucleotides match TRBD1. Unmatched junction bases numbered 7, after V lost 6 bases and J lost 0 bases. From germline, CDR1 is MNHNS and CDR2 SASEGT. This CDR3 comprises 15 residues. Here the CDR3 DNA reads TGTGCCAGCAGCCGACAGGGGAGGCTCTCCTACGAGCAGTACTTC. It codes for CASSRQGRLSYEQYF.

This clonotype was detected a few times. The chain joins TRBV11-2 to TRBJ2-5; 8 bases agree with TRBD2. The V gene end was trimmed by 5 bases and the J gene end by 5 bases; junction bases not matched to a gene: 7. Germline loops: CDR1 SGHAT, CDR2 FQNNGV. This CDR3 comprises 14 residues. CDR3 loop: CASSPGLAHETQYF. The CDR3 DNA follows: TGTGCCAGCAGCCCAGGACTAGCCCACGAGACCCAGTACTTC.

This clonotype came up a few times. V is TRBV27 and J is TRBJ2-7; 7 bases agree with TRBD2. This CDR3 spans 14 amino acids. With V trimmed by 6 bases and J by 4 bases, 9 bases remained unmatched. Germline CDR1 is MNHEY and CDR2 is SMNVEV (reference sequence). The CDR3 bases are TGTGCCAGCAGCGGACGGGGGGTTCGGTACGAGCAGTACTTC. This translates into CASSGRGVRYEQYF.

The J gene is TRBJ2-3, the V gene TRBV18; perhaps TRBD2 as D (6 bases). Germline CDR1 KGHSH, CDR2 LQKENI. V shed 5 bases and J shed 4 bases, with 13 bases lying between them. The CDR3 consists of 14 residues. CDR3 sequence reads: CASSYDIAADTQYF. The CDR3 DNA is TGTGCCAGCTCATACGATATAGCGGCAGATACGCAGTATTTT.